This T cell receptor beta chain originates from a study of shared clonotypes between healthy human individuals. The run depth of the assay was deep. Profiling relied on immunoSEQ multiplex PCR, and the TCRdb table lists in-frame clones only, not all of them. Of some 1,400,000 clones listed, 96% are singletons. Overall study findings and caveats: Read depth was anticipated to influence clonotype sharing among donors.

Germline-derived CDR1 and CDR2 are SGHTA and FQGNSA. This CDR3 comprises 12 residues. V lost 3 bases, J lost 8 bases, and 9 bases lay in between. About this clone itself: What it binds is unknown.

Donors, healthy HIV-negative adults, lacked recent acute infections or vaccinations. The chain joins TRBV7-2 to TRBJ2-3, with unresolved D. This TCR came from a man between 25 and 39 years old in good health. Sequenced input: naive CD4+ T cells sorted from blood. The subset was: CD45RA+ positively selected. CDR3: CASSFTTGTQYF. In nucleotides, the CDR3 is TGTGCCAGCAGCTTTACCACGGGTACGCAGTATTTT. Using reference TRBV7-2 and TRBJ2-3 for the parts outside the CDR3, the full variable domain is GAGVSQSPSNKVTEKGKDVELRCDPISGHTALYWYRQSLGQGLEFLIYFQGNSAPDKSGLPSDRFSAERTGGSVSTLTIQRTQQEDSAVYLCASSFTTGTQYFGPGTRLTVL.